These 13 T cell receptor beta chains originate from one sample sequenced in a study of cytomegalovirus exposure and HLA in healthy donors. Use of 60 Vbeta and 13 Jbeta primers characterized the PCR. The data were produced by immunoSEQ multiplex PCR, yet TCRdb's version contains in-frame clones alone and is incomplete. The repertoire holds under 150,000 clones, 65% to 90% seen once, with over 0.95% in the top ten. The specimen sequenced was PBMCs. The receptors derive from a girl aged 2-9 years in good health and CMV-seronegative.

This clone appeared a single time. This rearrangement joins TRBV4-3 to TRBJ1-5; 10 bases align to TRBD1. Per germline, CDR1 LGHNA and CDR2 YSLEER. The CDR3 has 17 amino acids. V was clipped by 0 bases and J by 6 bases; unmatched bases: 8. The CDR3 sequence: CASSQDYRDRGFQPQHF. The CDR3, as DNA: TGCGCCAGCAGCCAAGATTACAGGGACAGGGGATTTCAGCCCCAGCATTTT.

The chain has TRBV27 and TRBJ2-7; the match to TRBD2 covers 8 bases. Germline V gene lookup returns CDR1 MNHEY and CDR2 SMNVEV (reference sequence). After removal of 3 bases from V and 2 bases from J, the junction contained 3 bases not matched to a gene. This CDR3 contains 14 residues. Here the CDR3 DNA reads TGTGCCAGCAGTTTCGGAGCGGGGGCCTACGAGCAGTACTTC. It encodes CASSFGAGAYEQYF.

J is TRBJ1-3 and V is TRBV28; tentatively, D is TRBD1 (6 bases). Germline V CDR1 and CDR2: MDHEN, SYDVKM. The CDR3 is 18 amino acids. Trimming took off 4 bases at V and 2 bases at J, with 21 bases between the two ends. The CDR3 here is CASSSNPIMGAPGNTIYF. The CDR3 DNA reads as TGTGCCAGCAGTTCGAACCCGATTATGGGGGCGCCTGGAAACACCATATATTTT.

The CDR3 region is CASSSTSGGQETQYF. CDR3 nucleotides: TGTGCCAGCAGCTCGACTAGCGGGGGGCAAGAGACCCAGTACTTC. V and J are TRBV7-2 and TRBJ2-5, with 13 bases fitting TRBD2. The CDR3 consists of 15 residues. Per the germline V gene, CDR1 is SGHTA and CDR2 is FQGNSA. J lost 2 bases, V lost 4 bases, and 1 base had no gene match. Looking up the rest from reference TRBV7-2 and TRBJ2-5 gives the full variable domain: GAGVSQSPSNKVTEKGKDVELRCDPISGHTALYWYRQSLGQGLEFLIYFQGNSAPDKSGLPSDRFSAERTGGSVSTLTIQRTQQEDSAVYLCASSSTSGGQETQYFGPGTRLLVL.

The chain carries TRBV29-1 and TRBJ2-5; TRBD2 matches 13 bases. The last part of the DNA fits TRBJ2-7 better; the J call may be wrong. Germline-derived CDR1 and CDR2 are SQVTM and ANQGSEA. The CDR3 runs to 15 residues. The chain's CDR3 is CSVGGTSGTRYEQYF. The CDR3 DNA reads as TGCAGCGTGGGGGGGACTAGCGGGACCCGCTACGAGCAGTACTTC.

This clone was detected only a few times. This chain uses TRBV5-1 with TRBJ2-1, with TRBD2 matching over 11 bases. Germline V gene data show CDR1 as SGHRS and CDR2 as YFSETQ. This CDR3 region has 15 residues. Trimming at V came to 4 bases and at J to 4 bases, leaving 4 bases not matched to a gene. The CDR3 sequence is CASSLWTSGYNEQFF. In nucleotides, the CDR3 is TGCGCCAGCAGCCTATGGACTAGCGGGTACAATGAGCAGTTCTTC.

The CDR3 DNA sequence: TGTGCCAGCAGTTTACAAGGTCGCGACAGGCCGCTCACCCCCTCCTACAATGAGCAGTTCTTC. This gives the protein CASSLQGRDRPLTPSYNEQFF. The rearrangement uses TRBV27 and TRBJ2-1, with a weak D call TRBD1 (6 bases). Per germline, CDR1 MNHEY and CDR2 SMNVEV (reference sequence). Trimming pared 2 bases from V and 0 bases from J, leaving 26 bases between. This CDR3 spans 21 amino acids.

The chain joins TRBV5-1 to TRBJ2-7; D is ambiguous. The V and J ends lost 0 bases and 6 bases respectively, with 10 bases between them. This CDR3 has 13 amino acids. Germline CDR1 SGHRS, CDR2 YFSETQ. Written as DNA, the CDR3 is TGCGCCAGCAGCTTGGATACTACTACCGAGCAGTACTTC. Translated, it gives CASSLDTTTEQYF.

The V gene is TRBV9, the J gene TRBJ2-7; TRBD2 matches at 9 bases. Germline-derived CDR1 and CDR2 are SGDLS and YYNGEE. V was pared by 2 bases and J by 2 bases, with 5 bases of the junction left unmatched. The CDR3 is 15 amino acids. CDR3 coding DNA: TGTGCCAGCAGCGTGGGACTAGCCGATACCTACGAGCAGTACTTC. It yields the protein CASSVGLADTYEQYF.

The CDR3 DNA is TGCGCCAGCAGCCCAGACCGGGACTCACACTCTTCTAGCACAGATACGCAGTATTTT. This encodes CASSPDRDSHSSSTDTQYF. The chain recombines TRBV4-1 with TRBJ2-3; weak D call: TRBD2 (6 bases). Per the germline V gene, CDR1 is MGHRA and CDR2 is YSYEKL. V was pared by 4 bases and J by 0 bases, with 23 bases between. The CDR3 runs to 19 residues.

The rearrangement links TRBV19 to TRBJ1-2, with TRBD1 matching over 7 bases. Germline lookup yields CDR1 LNHDA and CDR2 SQIVND (reference sequence). The V segment lost 5 bases and the J segment 0 bases; nucleotides outside the gene matches: 12. The length of the CDR3 is 17 residues. The DNA for the CDR3 is TGTGCCAGTAGTTCTCAAGCCGGGACAGCAGCTAACTATGGCTACACCTTC. Its translation is CASSSQAGTAANYGYTF.

V and J are TRBV20-1 and TRBJ2-7; D is perhaps TRBD2 (6 bases). The length of the CDR3 is 11 residues. V lost 3 bases and J lost 3, with 6 bases in between. Germline CDR1 is DFQATT and CDR2 is SNEGSKA (reference sequence). The CDR3 nucleotides are TGCAGTGCTAGGGGGGGCTACGAGCAGTACTTC. It encodes CSARGGYEQYF.

V gene TRBV11-1 combines with J gene TRBJ1-4; a weak D match, TRBD1 (6 bases). Trimming took off 5 bases at V and 6 bases at J, with 13 bases between the two ends. There are 14 residues in the CDR3. Looked up from germline, CDR1 is SGHAT and CDR2 is FQDESV (reference sequence). The CDR3 protein is CASSRRGWDEKLFF. DNA for the CDR3: TGTGCCAGCAGCCGCAGGGGATGGGATGAAAAACTGTTTTTT.